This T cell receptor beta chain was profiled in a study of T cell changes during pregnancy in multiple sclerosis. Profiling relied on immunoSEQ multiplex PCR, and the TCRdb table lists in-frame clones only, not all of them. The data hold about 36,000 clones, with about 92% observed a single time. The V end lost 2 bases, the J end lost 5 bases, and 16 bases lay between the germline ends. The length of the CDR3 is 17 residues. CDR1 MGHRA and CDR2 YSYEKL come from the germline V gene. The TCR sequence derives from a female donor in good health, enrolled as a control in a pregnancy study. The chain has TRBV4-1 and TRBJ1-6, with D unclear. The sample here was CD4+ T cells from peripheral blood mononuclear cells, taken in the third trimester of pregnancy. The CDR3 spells CASSQLLARTNNSPLHF. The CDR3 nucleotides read TGCGCCAGCAGCCAACTCTTAGCACGCACGAATAATTCACCCCTCCACTTT.